This TCR beta chain appears in the sequencing data of a study of blood T cell repertoires in COVID-19. The repertoire was sequenced with immunoSEQ multiplex PCR; TCRdb's copy has only in-frame clones and lacks some. The repertoire holds hundreds of thousands of clones, with approximately 90% as singletons. Sequenced: PBMCs or T cells enriched from blood (not recorded which). This TCR came from a man younger than 35 who had recovered from COVID-19.

CDR3 sequence reads: CSVKSQGPFNTEAFF. The CDR3 coding sequence is TGCAGCGTTAAGTCACAGGGTCCATTTAACACTGAAGCTTTCTTT. This chain uses TRBV29-1 with TRBJ1-1, with a tentative D call TRBD1 (6 bases). V was trimmed by 5 bases and J by 2 bases, leaving 18 bases between them. Germline V CDR1 and CDR2: SQVTM, ANQGSEA. CDR3 length: 15 residues.